These T cell receptor beta chains were read from a single sample in a study of blood T cell repertoires in COVID-19. The assay was immunoSEQ multiplex PCR, and TCRdb's table has in-frame clones only and misses some. The sample contains roughly 130,000 clones, around nine tenths of which appear only once. Input material: peripheral blood. These receptors all come from a man aged 45 to 65 with active COVID-19. The CDR3 runs from the conserved cysteine through the conserved F or W. The D gene is left open where the match is weak. Only part of the rows carry a size: once, few, many, or a class if the clone is expanded.

j_call clone_size d_call v_call cdr3_aa cdr3_nt
TRBJ2-1 NA TRBD1 TRBV7-9 CASSLDRGVHRDEQFF TGTGCCAGCAGCTTGGACAGGGGAGTACATAGGGATGAGCAGTTCTTC
TRBJ1-2 once NA TRBV9 CASSYTLQGTYGYTF TGTGCCAGCAGCTACACACTACAGGGCACCTATGGCTACACCTTC
TRBJ1-1 NA NA TRBV5-1 CASSLGSGLLNTEAFF TGCGCCAGCAGCTTGGGCTCAGGTTTACTGAACACTGAAGCTTTCTTT
TRBJ2-1 NA NA TRBV18 CASSPLATGYNEQFF TGTGCCAGCTCACCCTTAGCCACCGGTTACAATGAGCAGTTCTTC
TRBJ2-2 once NA TRBV4-1 CASSTQGTGELFF TGCGCCAGCAGCACACAGGGAACCGGGGAGCTGTTTTTT
TRBJ1-2 NA NA TRBV29-1 CSVPPTGLNYGYTF TGCAGCGTTCCCCCCACAGGTCTTAACTATGGCTACACCTTC
TRBJ1-2 NA NA TRBV9 CASSVGVTVNYGYTF TGTGCCAGCAGCGTAGGTGTGACAGTGAACTATGGCTACACCTTC
TRBJ2-5 once NA TRBV4-1 CASSLGRKETQYF TGCGCCAGCAGCCTGGGGAGAAAAGAGACCCAGTACTTC
TRBJ2-7 NA TRBD1 TRBV5-1 CASSLNTGDEQYF TGCGCCAGCAGTTTGAATACAGGGGACGAGCAGTACTTC
TRBJ1-1 NA NA TRBV3-1/TRBV3-2 CASSMEVNTEAFF TGTGCCAGCAGTATGGAGGTGAACACTGAAGCTTTCTTT
TRBJ1-3 NA TRBD1 TRBV6-2/TRBV6-3 CASSAGTGSSGNTIYF TGTGCCAGCAGTGCCGGGACAGGGTCCTCTGGAAACACCATATATTTT
TRBJ1-1 NA NA TRBV19 CASSRMPQGNTEAFF TGTGCCAGTAGTCGAATGCCCCAGGGTAACACTGAAGCTTTCTTT
TRBJ2-2 NA NA TRBV6-6 CASRDTNTGELFF TGTGCCAGCCGGGACACCAACACCGGGGAGCTGTTTTTT
TRBJ2-7 NA TRBD1 TRBV2 CASSEWERRAGGYF TGTGCCAGCAGTGAATGGGAACGAAGGGCAGGGGGGTACTTC
TRBJ2-3 once TRBD1 TRBV4-2 CASSQGQGKAADTQYF TGTGCCAGCAGCCAAGGACAGGGAAAGGCTGCCGATACGCAGTATTTT
TRBJ2-1 NA TRBD2 TRBV10-2 CASSEGGTSGAEGFF TGCGCCAGCAGTGAGGGGGGGACTAGCGGGGCAGAGGGGTTCTTC
TRBJ2-5 NA NA TRBV2 CASSLNAGRGETQYF TGTGCCAGCAGTCTGAACGCAGGGCGGGGAGAGACCCAGTACTTC
TRBJ2-1 once NA TRBV11-3 CASSFHRGYNEQFF TGTGCCAGCAGCTTCCACCGGGGGTACAATGAGCAGTTCTTC
TRBJ2-2 once NA TRBV5-1 CASRTAQGFNTGELFF TGCGCCAGCCGGACGGCCCAGGGGTTTAACACCGGGGAGCTGTTTTTT
TRBJ1-1 NA TRBD1 TRBV3-1/TRBV3-2 CASSQEAGGESAFF TGTGCCAGCAGCCAAGAGGCAGGGGGCGAATCGGCTTTCTTT
TRBJ1-2 NA NA TRBV14 CASSPRQNYGYTF TGTGCCAGCAGTCCTAGACAGAACTATGGCTACACCTTC
TRBJ2-1 NA TRBD2 TRBV5-4 CASSWAPGTSGRNEQFF TGTGCCAGCAGCTGGGCCCCCGGGACTAGCGGGAGAAATGAGCAGTTCTTC
TRBJ2-3 NA NA TRBV7-2 CASSFLDGIKDTQYF TGTGCCAGCAGCTTTTTGGACGGGATTAAAGATACGCAGTATTTT
TRBJ2-3 NA NA TRBV20-1 CSASFPSGGRGGTDTQYF TGCAGTGCTAGTTTCCCCTCCGGGGGCCGGGGGGGCACAGATACGCAGTATTTT
TRBJ1-2 once NA TRBV7-8 CASSFLAVRAVGDYGYTF TGTGCCAGCAGCTTCCTAGCGGTCAGGGCTGTGGGCGACTATGGCTACACCTTC
TRBJ2-2 NA TRBD2 TRBV6-5 CASSYYRTSGDGELFF TGTGCCAGCAGTTACTATCGGACTAGTGGTGACGGGGAGCTGTTTTTT
TRBJ1-6 NA TRBD1 TRBV13 CASSAGQGRRNSPLHF TGTGCCAGCAGCGCAGGACAGGGACGGCGAAATTCACCCCTCCACTTT
TRBJ2-3 NA TRBD2 TRBV11-3 CASSPGAGGGTDTQYF TGTGCCAGCAGCCCCGGGGCGGGAGGGGGGACCGATACGCAGTATTTT
TRBJ2-3 NA NA TRBV7-9 CASSFREIITDTQYF TGTGCCAGCAGCTTCCGGGAGATCATCACAGATACGCAGTATTTT
TRBJ2-3 NA NA TRBV19 CASRSRGGTDTQYF TGTGCCAGTAGGAGCAGGGGAGGCACAGATACGCAGTATTTT
TRBJ2-7 few TRBD2 TRBV11-2 CASSLAPTSGGTYPYEQYF TGTGCCAGCAGCTTAGCACCGACTAGCGGGGGGACATACCCCTACGAGCAGTACTTC
TRBJ2-7 NA NA TRBV6-6 CASSSQAYEQYF TGTGCCAGCAGTTCCCAGGCCTACGAGCAGTACTTC
TRBJ2-5 NA TRBD1 TRBV7-9 CASTTRGQPDQETQYF TGTGCCAGCACCACGAGGGGACAGCCGGACCAAGAGACCCAGTACTTC
TRBJ2-1 NA NA TRBV7-2 CASSLGGLYNEQFF TGTGCCAGCAGCTTAGGAGGGCTCTACAATGAGCAGTTCTTC
TRBJ2-3 NA TRBD2 TRBV6-5 CASRVSGRAGDTQYF TGTGCCAGCAGGGTTAGCGGGAGGGCCGGAGATACGCAGTATTTT
TRBJ1-1 NA NA TRBV6-6 CASSYPQGNTEAFF TGTGCCAGCAGTTACCCACAGGGGAACACTGAAGCTTTCTTT
TRBJ1-2 NA NA TRBV5-6 CASSFYDYGYTF TGTGCCAGCAGCTTCTACGATTATGGCTACACCTTC
TRBJ2-1 once NA TRBV2 CASSDPPGEQFF TGTGCCAGCAGTGATCCTCCGGGGGAGCAGTTCTTC
TRBJ1-5 NA NA TRBV5-5 CASSLLGGRDQPQHF TGTGCCAGCAGCTTGTTGGGAGGGAGGGATCAGCCCCAGCATTTT
TRBJ1-1 NA NA TRBV30 CAWSPTLAGAEAFF TGTGCCTGGAGTCCAACCTTGGCAGGGGCTGAAGCTTTCTTT
TRBJ1-2 NA NA TRBV4-1 CASSQVSGREYGYTF TGCGCCAGCAGCCAAGTGTCGGGTCGAGAATATGGCTACACCTTC
TRBJ2-7 NA TRBD2 TRBV5-1 CASSSGGSYEQYF TGCGCCAGCAGCTCGGGGGGATCCTACGAGCAGTACTTC